A single sample is the source of the 23 T cell receptor beta chains below, sequenced in a study of blood T cell repertoires in COVID-19 (dated by TCRdb to about 2020). Library generation was performed with the immunoSEQ multiplex PCR assay. The table was pulled from immuneACCESS by TCRdb, which kept in-frame rearrangements only. Such tables lose some clones; where checked, under half of the loss comes from unresolved V genes, and the rest has no known cause. Within this sample are approximately 100,000 clones, with about 86% of them counted one time only. Less than 3.5% of the sample lies in the top ten. Sequencing was done on a sample of PBMCs or T cells enriched from blood (not recorded which). Receptors were obtained from a woman in her fifties or sixties who had recovered from COVID-19.

The chain is built from TRBV7-9 and TRBJ1-3; D may be TRBD1 (5 bases). V dropped 2 bases and J dropped 0 bases, with 14 bases sitting between them. Germline V lookup: CDR1 SEHNR, CDR2 FQNEAQ (reference sequence). The CDR3 spans 17 residues. The CDR3 coding sequence is TGTGCCAGCAGCTTAACCGGTACGGGGGTCTCTGGAAACACCATATATTTT. This sequence encodes CASSLTGTGVSGNTIYF.

The CDR3 DNA reads TGTGCCAGCAGCCCGGGTCCGGGTTATGAGCAGTTCTTC. As protein: CASSPGPGYEQFF. V gene TRBV7-3 combines with J gene TRBJ2-1; D not resolved. Germline loops: CDR1 SGHTA, CDR2 FQGTGA. This CDR3 has 13 residues. The V gene lost 5 bases and the J gene lost 8 bases, with 13 bases spanning the gap.

The rearrangement uses TRBV5-1 and TRBJ1-2; possible D gene TRBD1, 6 bases. The CDR3 has 12 residues. Looked up from germline, CDR1 is SGHRS and CDR2 is YFSETQ. V lost 0 bases and J 8 bases, leaving 8 bases between the germline ends. CDR3 in DNA: TGCGCCAGCAGCTTGGACAGGGAAGGCTACACCTTC. It yields the protein CASSLDREGYTF. Together with reference TRBV5-1 and TRBJ1-2, the CDR3 gives the full variable domain: KAGVTQTPRYLIKTRGQQVTLSCSPISGHRSVSWYQQTPGQGLQFLFEYFSETQRNKGNFPGRFSGRQFSNSRSEMNVSTLELGDSALYLCASSLDREGYTFGSGTRLTVV.

The chain joins TRBV3-1 (or the pseudogene TRBV3-2) to TRBJ2-3; 10 bases align to TRBD2. Germline lookup yields CDR1 LGHDT and CDR2 YNNKEL (reference sequence). Unmatched junction bases numbered 11, after V lost 3 bases and J lost 5 bases. The CDR3 runs 17 residues. This CDR3 is CASSHGTGTSVGDTQYF. The CDR3 nucleotides are TGTGCCAGCAGCCATGGAACCGGGACTAGCGTAGGAGATACGCAGTATTTT.

This clone was observed once. The chain has TRBV10-3 and TRBJ2-7; 9 bases map to TRBD1. CDR3 length: 17 amino acids. With 3 bases clipped from V and 2 bases from J, the junction kept 11 bases outside the gene matches. The germline V gene has CDR1 ENHRY and CDR2 SYGVKD. The DNA for the CDR3 is TGTGCCATCAGTGAATCCGGACAGGGGACTCTGGCCTACGAGCAGTACTTC. Translated: CAISESGQGTLAYEQYF.

The genes are TRBV5-6 and TRBJ2-7, with D tentatively TRBD2 (5 bases). V lost 0 bases, J lost 5 bases, and 12 bases lay in between. CDR3 length: 14 amino acids. Germline V gives CDR1 SGHDT, CDR2 YYEEEE. In DNA, the CDR3 is TGTGCCAGCAGCTTGGCCTCGGGGATCCACGAGCAGTACTTC. Protein: CASSLASGIHEQYF. Variable domain in full (rest from reference TRBV5-6 and TRBJ2-7): DAGVTQSPTHLIKTRGQQVTLRCSPKSGHDTVSWYQQALGQGPQFIFQYYEEEERQRGNFPDRFSGHQFPNYSSELNVNALLLGDSALYLCASSLASGIHEQYFGPGTRLTVT.

This chain links TRBV27 with TRBJ2-3; D is ambiguous. This CDR3 is built from 15 residues. The V and J ends lost 5 bases and 1 base respectively, with 13 bases between them. Germline values: CDR1 MNHEY, CDR2 SMNVEV (reference sequence). The CDR3 DNA is TGTGCCAGCAGTGTACACAGCCTTGGCACAGATACGCAGTATTTT. It is translated as CASSVHSLGTDTQYF.

The chain has TRBV5-3 and TRBJ1-3, with TRBD1 as a possible D gene (5 bases). TRBV5-3 is an ORF, with its function uncertain. V lost 0 bases and J lost 5, with 15 bases in between. The CDR3 spans 16 residues. CDR3 sequence (DNA): TGTGCCAGAAGCTTGGCTGTAGACAGCAACAGAAACACCATATATTTT. The encoded protein is CARSLAVDSNRNTIYF.

The genes are TRBV29-1 and TRBJ2-3, with D maybe TRBD1 (6 bases). CDR1 and CDR2 from the germline V gene are SQVTM and ANQGSEA. CDR3 length equals 13 residues. The V gene lost 7 bases and the J gene lost 3 bases, with 14 bases spanning the gap. CDR3 loop: CSAGERGTDTQYF. CDR3 nucleotide sequence: TGCAGCGCTGGGGAAAGGGGGACAGATACGCAGTATTTT.

This clone appeared a single time. The V and J genes are TRBV11-3 and TRBJ1-6; weak D call: TRBD1 (5 bases). This CDR3 spans 14 amino acids. The V end was cut by 4 bases, the J end by 7 bases, with 11 bases between. Germline V gives CDR1 SGHNT, CDR2 YENEEA. The CDR3 region has the DNA TGTGCCAGCAGCTCGGGGGTAGGGAATTCACCCCTCCACTTT. Amino acid sequence: CASSSGVGNSPLHF.

This clone has just one count. V is TRBV7-3 and J is TRBJ2-5; D is unresolved. The CDR3 is 13 amino acids. Per the germline V gene, CDR1 is SGHTA and CDR2 is FQGTGA. The V gene lost 3 bases and the J gene lost 7 bases, with 12 bases spanning the gap. CDR3 sequence: CASSLVPSGTQYF. The DNA of the CDR3 is TGTGCCAGCAGCTTGGTACCCTCGGGGACCCAGTACTTC.

The chain couples TRBV3-1 (or the pseudogene TRBV3-2) to TRBJ2-5, with no clear D. This CDR3 region has 14 residues. The germline gives CDR1 LGHDT, CDR2 YNNKEL (reference sequence). The germline V and J ends were trimmed by 1 base and 7 bases, with 13 bases remaining between them. CDR3 residues: CASSQGVGQATQYF. In DNA, the CDR3 is TGTGCCAGCAGCCAAGGTGTTGGTCAGGCGACCCAGTACTTC.

This chain uses TRBV10-3 with TRBJ2-4; D possibly corresponds to TRBD2 (6 bases). Trimming pared 0 bases from V and 0 bases from J, leaving 9 bases between. CDR1 ENHRY and CDR2 SYGVKD come from the germline V gene. The CDR3 is made up of 16 amino acids. In DNA form, the CDR3 reads TGTGCCATCAGTGAGTCGGGAGCGGGAGCCAAAAACATTCAGTACTTC. This sequence encodes CAISESGAGAKNIQYF.

This chain links TRBV2 with TRBJ1-5, with a tentative D call TRBD1 (5 bases). Per germline, CDR1 SNHLY and CDR2 FYNNEI. This CDR3 has 15 residues. Trimming stripped 3 bases from V and 2 bases from J, with 11 bases between. The CDR3 nucleotides read TGTGCCAGCAGTGATTCGACAGTAGGCAATCAGCCCCAGCATTTT. It encodes CASSDSTVGNQPQHF.

The chain recombines TRBV7-3 with TRBJ2-3; TRBD2 might be the D (6 bases). V lost 6 bases and J 1 base, leaving 17 bases between the germline ends. Germline-derived CDR1 and CDR2 are SGHTA and FQGTGA. CDR3 size: 16 residues. CDR3 nucleotide sequence: TGTGCCAGCAGTTCGATCCCGGGACTCCGCACAGATACGCAGTATTTT. Residues: CASSSIPGLRTDTQYF. The whole variable domain, remainder taken from reference TRBV7-3 and TRBJ2-3, is GAGVSQTPSNKVTEKGKYVELRCDPISGHTALYWYRQSLGQGPEFLIYFQGTGAADDSGLPNDRFFAVRPEGSVSTLKIQRTERGDSAVYLCASSSIPGLRTDTQYFGPGTRLTVL.

This clone was recorded many times. The rearrangement uses TRBV27 and TRBJ1-5, with D perhaps TRBD1 (5 bases). This CDR3 is 15 amino acids long. V was trimmed by 3 bases and J by 3 bases, leaving 12 bases between them. In germline, CDR1 is MNHEY, CDR2 SMNVEV (reference sequence). CDR3 protein: CASSLLPGVNQPQHF. The CDR3 DNA sequence: TGTGCCAGCAGTTTGTTACCGGGGGTCAATCAGCCCCAGCATTTT.

The chain employs TRBV11-3 and TRBJ2-1, with a tentative D call TRBD2 (5 bases). Germline V lookup: CDR1 SGHNT, CDR2 YENEEA. This CDR3 spans 18 amino acids. V was trimmed by 0 bases and J by 0 bases, leaving 15 bases between them. The CDR3 DNA sequence: TGTGCCAGCAGCTTAGATAGTTCGGGGATTGCCTCCTACAATGAGCAGTTCTTC. Translated, it gives CASSLDSSGIASYNEQFF.

In DNA form, the CDR3 reads TGTGCCTGGATGAAGCTGACAGGGTGGACTGAAGCTTTCTTT. The encoded protein is CAWMKLTGWTEAFF. V usage is TRBV30 and J usage is TRBJ1-1, with 7 nucleotides matching TRBD1. Germline CDR1 reads GTSNPN; CDR2 reads SVGIG (reference sequence). J was trimmed by 5 bases and V by 4 bases; bases with no gene match: 10. This CDR3 region has 14 residues.

The gene calls are TRBV10-3 and TRBJ2-1; no clear D gene. V lost 0 bases, J lost 9 bases, and 9 bases lay in between. Germline assignment: CDR1 ENHRY and CDR2 SYGVKD. The CDR3 sequence is 13 residues long. The CDR3 DNA is TGTGCCATCAGTGAGTCGACTGATCGTGAGCAGTTCTTC. Protein sequence: CAISESTDREQFF.

This chain joins TRBV28 and TRBJ2-7, with 9 positions matching TRBD2. The CDR3 covers 15 residues. Germline CDR1 MDHEN, CDR2 SYDVKM. Trimming at V came to 2 bases and at J to 3 bases, leaving 5 bases not matched to a gene. The CDR3 protein is CASSLNSGSVYEQYF. In DNA, the CDR3 is TGTGCCAGCAGTTTAAATAGCGGGAGTGTCTACGAGCAGTACTTC. Full variable domain (remainder filled in from reference TRBV28 and TRBJ2-7): DVKVTQSSRYLVKRTGEKVFLECVQDMDHENMFWYRQDPGLGLRLIYFSYDVKMKEKGDIPEGYSVSREKKERFSLILESASTNQTSMYLCASSLNSGSVYEQYFGPGTRLTVT.

The V gene is TRBV6-4, the J gene TRBJ2-7, with TRBD1 as a possible D gene (6 bases). Trimming took 8 bases from V and 1 from J, leaving 18 bases between them. CDR1 and CDR2 from the germline V gene are MRHNA and SNTAGT. The CDR3 contains 15 residues. Written as DNA, the CDR3 is TGTGCCAGCCTCCCAGGCGAACAGGGATCCTACGAGCAGTACTTC. Its protein is CASLPGEQGSYEQYF.

The genes are TRBV9 and TRBJ2-1; D may be TRBD2 (6 bases). CDR1 and CDR2 from the germline V gene are SGDLS and YYNGEE. The CDR3 contains 13 residues. V lost 3 bases and J lost 5, with 9 bases in between. The CDR3 loop is CASSGGNDNEQFF. The CDR3 nucleotides are TGTGCCAGCAGCGGCGGGAACGACAATGAGCAGTTCTTC.

The gene calls are TRBV7-3 and TRBJ1-1; D is perhaps TRBD1 (5 bases). The V end lost 5 bases, the J end lost 4 bases, and 14 bases lay between the germline ends. Germline V gene lookup returns CDR1 SGHTA and CDR2 FQGTGA. The CDR3 contains 14 residues. For the CDR3, the DNA is TGTGCCAGCAGCCTTACATTGGGGGGCACTGAAGCTTTCTTT. Its translation is CASSLTLGGTEAFF.